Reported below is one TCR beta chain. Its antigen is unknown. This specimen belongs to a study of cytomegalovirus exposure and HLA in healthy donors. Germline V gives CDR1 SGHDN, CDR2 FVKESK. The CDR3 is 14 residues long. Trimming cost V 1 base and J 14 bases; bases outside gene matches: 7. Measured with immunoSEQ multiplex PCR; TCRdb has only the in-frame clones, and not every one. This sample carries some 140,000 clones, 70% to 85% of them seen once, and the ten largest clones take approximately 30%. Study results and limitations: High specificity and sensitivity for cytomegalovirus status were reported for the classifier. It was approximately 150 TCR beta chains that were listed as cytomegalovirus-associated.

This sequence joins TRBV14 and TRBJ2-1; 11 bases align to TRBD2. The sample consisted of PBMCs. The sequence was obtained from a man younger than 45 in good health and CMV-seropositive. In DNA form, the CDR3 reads TGTGCCAGCAGCCAAGTATCCACTAGCGGGAGAAAGTTCTTC. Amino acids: CASSQVSTSGRKFF.